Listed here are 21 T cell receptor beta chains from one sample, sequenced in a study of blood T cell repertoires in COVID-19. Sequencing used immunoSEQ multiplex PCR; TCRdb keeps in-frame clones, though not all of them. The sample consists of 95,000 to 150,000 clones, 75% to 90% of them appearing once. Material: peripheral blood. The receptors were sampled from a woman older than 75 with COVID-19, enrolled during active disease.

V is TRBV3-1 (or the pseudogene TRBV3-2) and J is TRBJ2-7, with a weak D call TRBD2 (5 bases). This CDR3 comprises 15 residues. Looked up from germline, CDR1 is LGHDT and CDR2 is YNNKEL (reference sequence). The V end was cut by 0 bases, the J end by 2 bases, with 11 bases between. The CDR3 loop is CASSQERTRAYEQYF. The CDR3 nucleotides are TGTGCCAGCAGCCAAGAACGGACTCGAGCCTACGAGCAGTACTTC.

The CDR3 sequence: CASSSVQGRMTGELFF. DNA for the CDR3: TGTGCCAGCAGCTCAGTACAGGGAAGAATGACCGGGGAGCTGTTTTTT. This chain uses TRBV7-2 with TRBJ2-2, with D possibly matching TRBD1 (6 bases). This CDR3 is 16 amino acids long. Trimming left V 4 bases short and J 5 bases short, with 17 bases between. Germline lookup yields CDR1 SGHTA and CDR2 FQGNSA.

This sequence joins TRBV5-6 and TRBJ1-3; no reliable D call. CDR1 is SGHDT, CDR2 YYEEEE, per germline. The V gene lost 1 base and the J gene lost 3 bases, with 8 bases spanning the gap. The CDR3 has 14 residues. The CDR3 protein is CASSLHGFGNTIYF. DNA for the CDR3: TGTGCCAGCAGCTTGCACGGTTTTGGAAACACCATATATTTT.

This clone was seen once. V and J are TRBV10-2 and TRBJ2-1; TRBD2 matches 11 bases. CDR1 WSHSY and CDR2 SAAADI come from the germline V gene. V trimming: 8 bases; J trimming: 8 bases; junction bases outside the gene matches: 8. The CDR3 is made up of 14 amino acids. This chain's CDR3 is CASGSSGRTDEQFF. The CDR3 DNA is TGCGCCAGCGGGTCTAGCGGGAGGACCGATGAGCAGTTCTTC.

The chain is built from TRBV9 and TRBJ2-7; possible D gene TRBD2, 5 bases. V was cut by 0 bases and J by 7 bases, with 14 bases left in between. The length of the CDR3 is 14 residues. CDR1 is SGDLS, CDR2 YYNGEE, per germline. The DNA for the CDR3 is TGTGCCAGCAGCGTAGAGTACTCGGGAAAGGAGCAGTACTTC. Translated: CASSVEYSGKEQYF.

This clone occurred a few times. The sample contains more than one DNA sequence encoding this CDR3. In DNA, the CDR3 is TGTGCCAGCAGCCCAACAGGGCTGTCTAATGAAAAACTGTTTTTT. It translates to CASSPTGLSNEKLFF. The chain combines TRBV3-1 (or the pseudogene TRBV3-2) with TRBJ1-4; D is perhaps TRBD1 (6 bases). The CDR3 is 15 amino acids. Trimming pared 4 bases from V and 3 bases from J, leaving 12 bases between. The V gene's germline CDR1 is LGHDT and CDR2 YNNKEL (reference sequence).

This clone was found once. CDR3 region: CASSYDWKGQSYGYTF. The CDR3 region has the DNA TGCGCCAGCAGCTATGACTGGAAGGGACAGAGCTATGGCTACACCTTC. V is TRBV4-3 and J is TRBJ1-2, with 7 bases identical to TRBD1. V dropped 5 bases and J dropped 4; count of bases not matched to a gene: 13. This CDR3 spans 16 amino acids. Germline assignment: CDR1 LGHNA and CDR2 YSLEER.

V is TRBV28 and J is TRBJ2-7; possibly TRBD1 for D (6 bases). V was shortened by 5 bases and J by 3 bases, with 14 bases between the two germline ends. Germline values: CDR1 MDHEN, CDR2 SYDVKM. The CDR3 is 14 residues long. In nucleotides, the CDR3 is TGTGCCAGCAGTACCGGGACATCACTCTACGAGCAGTACTTC. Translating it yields CASSTGTSLYEQYF.

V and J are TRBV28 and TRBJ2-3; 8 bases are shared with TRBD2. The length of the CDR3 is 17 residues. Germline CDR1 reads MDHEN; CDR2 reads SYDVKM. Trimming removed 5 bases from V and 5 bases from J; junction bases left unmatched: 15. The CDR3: CASSTVPGLGNIDTQYF. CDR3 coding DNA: TGTGCCAGCAGTACGGTACCGGGACTAGGAAATATAGATACGCAGTATTTT.

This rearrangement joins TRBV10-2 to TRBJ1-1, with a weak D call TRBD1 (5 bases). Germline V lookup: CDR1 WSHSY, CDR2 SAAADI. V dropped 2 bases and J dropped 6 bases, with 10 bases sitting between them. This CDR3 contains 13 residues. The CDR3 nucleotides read TGCGCCAGCAGTGAGCGGCGGGGCTCTGAAGCTTTCTTT. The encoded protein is CASSERRGSEAFF.

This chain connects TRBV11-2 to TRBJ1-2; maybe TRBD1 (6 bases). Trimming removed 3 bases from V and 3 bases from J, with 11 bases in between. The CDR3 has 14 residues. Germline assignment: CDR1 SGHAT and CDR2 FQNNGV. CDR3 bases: TGTGCCAGCAGCTTTCAAGGGGGAGACTATGGCTACACCTTC. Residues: CASSFQGGDYGYTF.

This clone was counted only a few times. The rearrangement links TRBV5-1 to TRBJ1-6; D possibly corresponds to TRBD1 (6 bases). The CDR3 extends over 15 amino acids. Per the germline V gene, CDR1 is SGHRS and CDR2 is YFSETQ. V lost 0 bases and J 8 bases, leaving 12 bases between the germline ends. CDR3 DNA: TGCGCCAGCAGCTTGGCGGGCAGGGGATATTCACCCCTCCACTTT. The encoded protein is CASSLAGRGYSPLHF.

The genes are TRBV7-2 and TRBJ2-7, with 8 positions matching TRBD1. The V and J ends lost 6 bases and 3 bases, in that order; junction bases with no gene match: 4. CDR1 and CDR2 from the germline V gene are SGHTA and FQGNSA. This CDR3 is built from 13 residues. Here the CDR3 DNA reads TGTGCCAGCAGTAGGACAGGGAGCTACGAGCAGTACTTC. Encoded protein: CASSRTGSYEQYF.

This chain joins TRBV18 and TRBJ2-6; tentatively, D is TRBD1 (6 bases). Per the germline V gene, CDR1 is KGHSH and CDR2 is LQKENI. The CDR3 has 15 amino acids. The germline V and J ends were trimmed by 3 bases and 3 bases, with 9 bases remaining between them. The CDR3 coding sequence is TGTGCCAGCTCACCCCAGGGGCTTGGGGCCAACGTCCTGACTTTC. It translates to CASSPQGLGANVLTF.

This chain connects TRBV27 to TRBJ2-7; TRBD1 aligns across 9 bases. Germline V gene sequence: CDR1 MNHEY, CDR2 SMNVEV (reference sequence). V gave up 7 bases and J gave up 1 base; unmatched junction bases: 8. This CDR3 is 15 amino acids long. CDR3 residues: CASKSGQGFSYEQYF. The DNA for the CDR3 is TGTGCCAGCAAATCGGGACAGGGTTTTTCCTACGAGCAGTACTTC.

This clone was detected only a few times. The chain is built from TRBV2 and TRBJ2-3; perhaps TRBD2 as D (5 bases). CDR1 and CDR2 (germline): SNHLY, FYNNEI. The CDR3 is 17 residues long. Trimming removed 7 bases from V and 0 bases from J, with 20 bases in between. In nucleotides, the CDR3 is TGTGCCAGCATCCCTGCGGGCTACCCCTTTAGCACAGATACGCAGTATTTT. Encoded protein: CASIPAGYPFSTDTQYF.

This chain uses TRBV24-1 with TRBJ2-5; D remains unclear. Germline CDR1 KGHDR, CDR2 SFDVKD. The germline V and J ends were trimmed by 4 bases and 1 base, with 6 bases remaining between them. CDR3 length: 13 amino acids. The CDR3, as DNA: TGTGCCACCAGTGACCCACTCCAAGAGACCCAGTACTTC. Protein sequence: CATSDPLQETQYF.

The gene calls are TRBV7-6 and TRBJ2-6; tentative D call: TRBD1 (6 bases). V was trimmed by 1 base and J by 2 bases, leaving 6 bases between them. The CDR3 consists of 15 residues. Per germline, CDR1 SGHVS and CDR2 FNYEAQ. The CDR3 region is CASSLGTAGANVLTF. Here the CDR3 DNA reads TGTGCCAGCAGCTTAGGGACAGCTGGGGCCAACGTCCTGACTTTC.

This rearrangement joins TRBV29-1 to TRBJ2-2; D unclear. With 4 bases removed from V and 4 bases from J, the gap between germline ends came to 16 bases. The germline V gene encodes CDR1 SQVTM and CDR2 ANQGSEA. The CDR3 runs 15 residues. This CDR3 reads CSVAPNSQPTGELFF. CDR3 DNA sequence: TGCAGCGTTGCCCCGAACTCCCAACCCACCGGGGAGCTGTTTTTT.

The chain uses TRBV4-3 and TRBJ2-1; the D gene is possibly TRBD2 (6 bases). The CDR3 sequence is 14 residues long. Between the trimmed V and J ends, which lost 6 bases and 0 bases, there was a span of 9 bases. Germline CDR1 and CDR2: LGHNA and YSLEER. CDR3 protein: CASRSSVSYNEQFF. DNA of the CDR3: TGCGCCAGCAGGTCTAGCGTCTCCTACAATGAGCAGTTCTTC.

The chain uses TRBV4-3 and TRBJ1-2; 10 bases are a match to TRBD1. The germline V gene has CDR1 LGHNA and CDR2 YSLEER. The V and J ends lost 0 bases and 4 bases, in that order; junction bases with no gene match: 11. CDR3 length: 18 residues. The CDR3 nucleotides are TGCGCCAGCAGCCAAGATAACCCCGCGACAGGGGGCCCCTATGGCTACACCTTC. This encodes CASSQDNPATGGPYGYTF.